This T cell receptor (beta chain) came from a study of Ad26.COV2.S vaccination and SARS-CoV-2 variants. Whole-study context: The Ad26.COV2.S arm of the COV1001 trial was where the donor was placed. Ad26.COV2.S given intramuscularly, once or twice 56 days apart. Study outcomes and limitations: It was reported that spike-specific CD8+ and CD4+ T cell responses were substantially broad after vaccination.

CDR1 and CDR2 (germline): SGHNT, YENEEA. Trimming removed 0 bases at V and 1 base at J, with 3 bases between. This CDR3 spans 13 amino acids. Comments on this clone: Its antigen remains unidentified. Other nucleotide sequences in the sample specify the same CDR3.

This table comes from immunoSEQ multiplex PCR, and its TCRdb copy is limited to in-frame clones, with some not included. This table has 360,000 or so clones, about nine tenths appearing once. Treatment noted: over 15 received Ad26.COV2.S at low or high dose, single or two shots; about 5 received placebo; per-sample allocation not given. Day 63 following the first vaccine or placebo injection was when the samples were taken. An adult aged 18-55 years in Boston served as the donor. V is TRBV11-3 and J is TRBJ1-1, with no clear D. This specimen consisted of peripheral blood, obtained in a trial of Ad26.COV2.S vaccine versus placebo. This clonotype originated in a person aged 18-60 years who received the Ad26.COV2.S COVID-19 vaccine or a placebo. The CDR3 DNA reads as TGTGCCAGCAGCTTAGATTCGAACACTGAAGCTTTCTTT. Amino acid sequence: CASSLDSNTEAFF.